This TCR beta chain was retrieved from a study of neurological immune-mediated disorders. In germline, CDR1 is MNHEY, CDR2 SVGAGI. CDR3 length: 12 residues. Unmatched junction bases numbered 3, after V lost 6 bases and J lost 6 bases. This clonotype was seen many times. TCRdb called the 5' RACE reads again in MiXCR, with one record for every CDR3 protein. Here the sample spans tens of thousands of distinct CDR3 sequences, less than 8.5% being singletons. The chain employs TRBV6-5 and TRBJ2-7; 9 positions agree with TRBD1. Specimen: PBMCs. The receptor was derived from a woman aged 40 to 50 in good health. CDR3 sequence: CASREGQGEQYF. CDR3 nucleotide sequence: TGTGCCAGCAGAGAGGGACAGGGCGAGCAGTACTTC.